This record covers a single TCR beta chain. What it binds is unknown. Germline V lookup: CDR1 LNHDA, CDR2 SQIVND (reference sequence). The ends lost 6 bases at V and 5 bases at J; junction bases unmatched: 9. The CDR3 runs 14 residues. The data were obtained in a study of cytomegalovirus exposure and HLA in healthy donors. Points from the study as a whole: CMV serostatus was the only immune exposure information that was available.

The PCR had 60 Vbeta and 13 Jbeta primers. TCRdb's table, derived via immunoSEQ multiplex PCR, lists solely in-frame clones and lacks some. This table has roughly 100,000 clones, about four fifths appearing once. V gene TRBV19 combines with J gene TRBJ2-5; 7 bases agree with TRBD1. The sequencing input was PBMCs. This sequence was found in a man aged 25 to 40 in good health and CMV-seronegative. The CDR3 nucleotides read TGTGCCAGTAGAGGAAGACAGGGAGAGGAGACCCAGTACTTC. Its translation is CASRGRQGEETQYF. The variable domain in full, completed from reference TRBV19 and TRBJ2-5, reads DGGITQSPKYLFRKEGQNVTLSCEQNLNHDAMYWYRQDPGQGLRLIYYSQIVNDFQKGDIAEGYSVSREKKESFPLTVTSAQKNPTAFYLCASRGRQGEETQYFGPGTRLLVL.